These T cell receptor beta chains were read from a single sample in a study of blood T cell repertoires in COVID-19. The protocol was immunoSEQ multiplex PCR, while the TCRdb copy is restricted to in-frame clones and leaves out a portion. Of 140,000 to 150,000 clones listed, over 75% are singletons. Sequencing used peripheral blood. These receptor sequences come from a man between 65 and 85 years old with acute or convalescent COVID-19. Both conserved end residues are trimmed from each CDR3. Fields, in order: J gene, V gene, D gene, CDR3 protein. D genes are given only for firm matches.

J gene: TRBJ1-2; V gene: TRBV6-6; D gene: NA; CDR3 protein: ASSLGTFPRYT
J gene: TRBJ1-1; V gene: TRBV29-1; D gene: NA; CDR3 protein: SVPGVLQGNTEAF
J gene: TRBJ2-1; V gene: TRBV29-1; D gene: NA; CDR3 protein: SVARQYDEQF
J gene: TRBJ1-4; V gene: TRBV4-1; D gene: NA; CDR3 protein: ASSPAGPGEKLF
J gene: TRBJ1-1; V gene: TRBV16; D gene: NA; CDR3 protein: ASSPTDSLRGTEAF
J gene: TRBJ2-7; V gene: TRBV7-8; D gene: TRBD2; CDR3 protein: ASSLVGTSPYEQY
J gene: TRBJ1-2; V gene: TRBV18; D gene: TRBD1; CDR3 protein: ASSPPLRGQIYGYT
J gene: TRBJ2-5; V gene: TRBV6-2/TRBV6-3; D gene: NA; CDR3 protein: ASSYNLRQWAFQETQY
J gene: TRBJ1-1; V gene: TRBV3-1/TRBV3-2; D gene: NA; CDR3 protein: ASSDYRVRGTEAF
J gene: TRBJ2-5; V gene: TRBV3-1/TRBV3-2; D gene: TRBD2; CDR3 protein: ASSQVSGAWETQY
J gene: TRBJ1-4; V gene: TRBV12-3/TRBV12-4; D gene: NA; CDR3 protein: ASSTGRDEKLF
J gene: TRBJ1-2; V gene: TRBV12-3/TRBV12-4; D gene: NA; CDR3 protein: ASSFARVYGYT
J gene: TRBJ1-1; V gene: TRBV7-9; D gene: NA; CDR3 protein: ASSDSSPDPGTEAF
J gene: TRBJ2-1; V gene: TRBV5-1; D gene: TRBD2; CDR3 protein: ASSLAGTSGNNEQF
J gene: TRBJ1-4; V gene: TRBV21-1; D gene: NA; CDR3 protein: ASVRVLGSNNEKLF
J gene: TRBJ2-3; V gene: TRBV5-1; D gene: TRBD1; CDR3 protein: ASSSRGDRGTDTQY
J gene: TRBJ2-7; V gene: TRBV28; D gene: NA; CDR3 protein: ASHAGPSAYEQY